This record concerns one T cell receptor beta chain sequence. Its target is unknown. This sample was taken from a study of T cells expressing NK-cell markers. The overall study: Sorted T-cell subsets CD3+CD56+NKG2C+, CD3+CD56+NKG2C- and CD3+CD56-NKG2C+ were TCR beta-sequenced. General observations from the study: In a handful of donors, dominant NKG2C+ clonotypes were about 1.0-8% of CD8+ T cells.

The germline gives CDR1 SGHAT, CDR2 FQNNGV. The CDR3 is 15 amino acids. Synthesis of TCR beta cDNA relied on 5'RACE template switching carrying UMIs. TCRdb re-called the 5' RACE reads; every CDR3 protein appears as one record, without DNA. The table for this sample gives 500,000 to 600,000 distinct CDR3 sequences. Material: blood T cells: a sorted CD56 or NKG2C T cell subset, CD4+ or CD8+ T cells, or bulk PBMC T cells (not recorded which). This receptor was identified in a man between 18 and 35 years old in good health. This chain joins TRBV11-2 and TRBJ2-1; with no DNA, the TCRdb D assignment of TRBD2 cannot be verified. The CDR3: CASSSFAGRYNEQFF.